This T cell receptor beta chain was sequenced in a study of graft-versus-host responses after intestinal transplantation. In the study overall: Each recipient received anti-thymocyte globulin induction, then tacrolimus and steroids for around three years.

Details on this clone: The antigen is undetermined.

Germline trimming cut 0 bases from V and 4 bases from J; bases unmatched to any gene: 14. There are 19 residues in the CDR3. CDR1 and CDR2 (germline): LNHDA, SQIVND (reference sequence). Using immunoSEQ multiplex PCR, the repertoire was profiled, and TCRdb retains in-frame clones only, with some absent. The sample records over 100,000 clones, around 92% being singletons. The chain links TRBV19 to TRBJ1-5; 8 nucleotides align to TRBD1. The sample was unstimulated CD8+ T cells sorted from spleen or lymph node cells, taken before transplant. The sequence was collected from a human donor who was the organ donor for an intestinal transplant. The CDR3 spells CASSIDWVKGQGWNQPQHF. The CDR3 coding sequence is TGTGCCAGTAGTATAGATTGGGTAAAAGGACAGGGTTGGAATCAGCCCCAGCATTTT.